The rows below give T cell receptor beta chains drawn from one sample of a study of shared clonotypes between healthy human individuals. Method: immunoSEQ multiplex PCR; TCRdb's copy keeps in-frame clones and lacks some. Of nearly 1 million clones in the sample, roughly 72% are singletons; the top ten hold over 1.3%. Sequenced material: memory CD4+ T cells sorted from blood. The receptors originated from a man younger than 35 in good health. Each CDR3 is given without its conserved first and last residue.

j_call v_call cdr3_aa
TRBJ2-7 TRBV5-1 ASSLVAGETYEQY
TRBJ1-1 TRBV2 ASSETGANTEAF
TRBJ2-3 TRBV5-1 ASSSGGALGTDTQY
TRBJ2-6 TRBV7-2 ASSLAGSGANVLT
TRBJ1-2 TRBV7-9 ASSFQGSLYGYT
TRBJ2-7 TRBV11-2 ASSLDGGFSAGGTYEQY
TRBJ1-2 TRBV19 ASSGDRSYGYT
TRBJ2-2 TRBV5-1 ASSLEQGANTGELF
TRBJ1-4 TRBV4-1 ASSQGDRNEKLF
TRBJ1-2 TRBV29-1 SVRTGGNYGYT
TRBJ2-5 TRBV4-1 ASGQTSGGRQETQY
TRBJ2-3 TRBV29-1 SVEQGTDTQY
TRBJ1-2 TRBV28 ASSGTGADYGYT
TRBJ1-1 TRBV7-8 ASSLRQGTEAF
TRBJ2-4 TRBV15 ATSRDKAYENIQY
TRBJ1-2 TRBV10-1 ASRGSDRDYDGYT
TRBJ2-7 TRBV30 AWSVQASGFYEQY
TRBJ2-7 TRBV10-1 ASSDKPGQGTVYEQY
TRBJ2-1 TRBV14 ASSPSGRALSEQF
TRBJ1-3 TRBV5-5 ASSVYWDNRGTIY